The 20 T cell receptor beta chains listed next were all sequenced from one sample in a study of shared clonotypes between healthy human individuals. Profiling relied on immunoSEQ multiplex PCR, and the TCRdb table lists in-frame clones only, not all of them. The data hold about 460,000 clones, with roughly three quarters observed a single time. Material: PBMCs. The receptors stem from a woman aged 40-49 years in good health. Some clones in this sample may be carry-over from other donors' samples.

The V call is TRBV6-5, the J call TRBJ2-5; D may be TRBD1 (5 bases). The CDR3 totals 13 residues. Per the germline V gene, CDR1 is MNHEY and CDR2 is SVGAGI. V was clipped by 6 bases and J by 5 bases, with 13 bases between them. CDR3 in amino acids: CASSRATWETQYF. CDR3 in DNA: TGTGCCAGCAGCAGGGCTACTTGGGAGACCCAGTACTTC.

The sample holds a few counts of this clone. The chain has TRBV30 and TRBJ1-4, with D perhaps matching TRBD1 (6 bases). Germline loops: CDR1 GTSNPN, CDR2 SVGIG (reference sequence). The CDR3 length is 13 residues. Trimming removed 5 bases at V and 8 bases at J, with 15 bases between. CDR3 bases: TGTGCCTGGTGTACGACAGGTCAAGAAAAACTGTTTTTT. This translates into CAWCTTGQEKLFF.

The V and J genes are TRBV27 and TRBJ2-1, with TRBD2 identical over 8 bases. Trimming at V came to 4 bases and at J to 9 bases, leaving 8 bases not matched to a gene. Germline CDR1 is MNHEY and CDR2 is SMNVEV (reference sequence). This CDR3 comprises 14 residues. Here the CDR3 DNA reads TGTGCCAGCAGTTCGGGGACTAGGGGCAGTGAGCAGTTCTTC. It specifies CASSSGTRGSEQFF.

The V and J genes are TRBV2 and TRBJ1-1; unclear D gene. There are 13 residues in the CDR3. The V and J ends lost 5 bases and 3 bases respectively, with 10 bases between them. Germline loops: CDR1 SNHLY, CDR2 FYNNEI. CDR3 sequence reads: CASSLSSHTEAFF. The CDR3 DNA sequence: TGTGCCAGCAGTTTGAGCAGCCACACTGAAGCTTTCTTT. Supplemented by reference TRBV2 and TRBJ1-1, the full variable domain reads EPEVTQTPSHQVTQMGQEVILRCVPISNHLYFYWYRQILGQKVEFLVSFYNNEISEKSEIFDDQFSVERPDGSNFTLKIRSTKLEDSAMYFCASSLSSHTEAFFGQGTRLTVV.

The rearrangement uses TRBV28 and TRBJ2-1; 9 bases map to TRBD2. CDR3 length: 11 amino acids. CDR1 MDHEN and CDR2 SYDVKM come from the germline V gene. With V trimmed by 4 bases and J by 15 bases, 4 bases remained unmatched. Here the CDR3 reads CASSWGGRGFF. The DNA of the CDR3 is TGTGCCAGCAGTTGGGGCGGGAGGGGGTTCTTC.

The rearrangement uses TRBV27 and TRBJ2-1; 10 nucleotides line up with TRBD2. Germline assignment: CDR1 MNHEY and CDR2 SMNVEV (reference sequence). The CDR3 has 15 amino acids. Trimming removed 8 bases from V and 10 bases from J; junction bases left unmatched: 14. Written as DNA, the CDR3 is TGTGCCAGCTCCCCCGGGACTAGCGTCGAAGGAGAGCAGTTCTTC. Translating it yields CASSPGTSVEGEQFF.

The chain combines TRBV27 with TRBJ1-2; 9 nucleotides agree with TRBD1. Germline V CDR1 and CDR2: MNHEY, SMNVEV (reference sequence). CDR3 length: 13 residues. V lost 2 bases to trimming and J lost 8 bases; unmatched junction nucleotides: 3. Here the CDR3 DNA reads TGTGCCAGCAGTTTAAGGGACAGGGTCGGCTACACCTTC. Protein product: CASSLRDRVGYTF.

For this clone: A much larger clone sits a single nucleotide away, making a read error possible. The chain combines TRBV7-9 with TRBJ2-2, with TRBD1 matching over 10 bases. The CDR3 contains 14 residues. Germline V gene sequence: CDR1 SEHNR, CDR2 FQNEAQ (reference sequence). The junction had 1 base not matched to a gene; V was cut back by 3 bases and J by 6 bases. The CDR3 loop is CASSLTGGPGELFF. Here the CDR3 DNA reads TGTGCCAGCAGCTTGACAGGGGGCCCCGGGGAGCTGTTTTTT. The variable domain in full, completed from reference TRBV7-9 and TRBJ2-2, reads DTGVSQNPRHKITKRGQNVTFRCDPISEHNRLYWYRQTLGQGPEFLTYFQNEAQLEKSRLLSDRFSAERPKGSFSTLEIQRTEQGDSAMYLCASSLTGGPGELFFGEGSRLTVL.

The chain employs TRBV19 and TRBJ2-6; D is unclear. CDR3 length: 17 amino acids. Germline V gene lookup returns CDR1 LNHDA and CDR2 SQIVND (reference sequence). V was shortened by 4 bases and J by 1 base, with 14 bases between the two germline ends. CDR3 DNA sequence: TGTGCCAGTAGTAAGGCCGCGTGGGTATCTGGGGCCAACGTCCTGACTTTC. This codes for CASSKAAWVSGANVLTF.

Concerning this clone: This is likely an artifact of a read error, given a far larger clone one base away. CDR3 region: CAWSLPVLKAFF. The CDR3 DNA sequence: TGTGCCTGGAGTCTCCCTGTGTTGAAAGCTTTCTTT. The chain combines TRBV30 with TRBJ1-1; D uncertain. This CDR3 comprises 12 residues. With 2 bases removed from V and 9 bases from J, the gap between germline ends came to 13 bases. Looked up from germline, CDR1 is GTSNPN and CDR2 is SVGIG (reference sequence).

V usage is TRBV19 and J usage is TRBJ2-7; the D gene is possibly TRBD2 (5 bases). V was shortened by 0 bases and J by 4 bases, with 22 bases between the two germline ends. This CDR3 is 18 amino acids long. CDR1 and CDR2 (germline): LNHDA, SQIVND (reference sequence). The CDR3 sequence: CASSIDRGFIRLDYEQYF. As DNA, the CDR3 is TGTGCCAGTAGTATAGATCGGGGATTTATACGGCTCGATTACGAGCAGTACTTC.

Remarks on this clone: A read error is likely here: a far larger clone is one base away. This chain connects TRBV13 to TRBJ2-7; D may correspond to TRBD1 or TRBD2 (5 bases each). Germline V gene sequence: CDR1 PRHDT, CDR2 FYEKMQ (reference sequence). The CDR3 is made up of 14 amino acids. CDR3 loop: CANSLGVPPYEQYF. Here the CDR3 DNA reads TGTGCCAACAGCCTGGGGGTCCCCCCCTACGAGCAGTACTTC. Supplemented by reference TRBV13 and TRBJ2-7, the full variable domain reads AAGVIQSPRHLIKEKRETATLKCYPIPRHDTVYWYQQGPGQDPQFLISFYEKMQSDKGSIPDRFSAQQFSDYHSELNMSSLELGDSALYFCANSLGVPPYEQYFGPGTRLTVT.

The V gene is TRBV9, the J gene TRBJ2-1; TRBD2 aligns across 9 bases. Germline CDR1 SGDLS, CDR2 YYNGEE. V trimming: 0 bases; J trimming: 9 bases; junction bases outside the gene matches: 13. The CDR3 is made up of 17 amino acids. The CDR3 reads CASSVAPAAGGPAEQFF. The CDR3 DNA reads TGTGCCAGCAGCGTAGCGCCCGCCGCGGGAGGGCCCGCTGAGCAGTTCTTC.

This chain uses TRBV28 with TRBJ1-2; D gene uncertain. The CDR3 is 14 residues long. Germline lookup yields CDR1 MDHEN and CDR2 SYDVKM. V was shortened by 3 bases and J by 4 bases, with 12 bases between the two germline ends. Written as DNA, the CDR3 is TGTGCCAGCAGTTTTCTCATGGGCCCCTATGGCTACACCTTC. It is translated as CASSFLMGPYGYTF.

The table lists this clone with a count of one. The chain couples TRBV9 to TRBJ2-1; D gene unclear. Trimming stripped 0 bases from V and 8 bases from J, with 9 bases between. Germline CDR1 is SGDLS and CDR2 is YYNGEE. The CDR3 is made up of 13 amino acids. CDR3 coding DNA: TGTGCCAGCAGCGTAGCTCTGGGATATGAGCAGTTCTTC. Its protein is CASSVALGYEQFF.

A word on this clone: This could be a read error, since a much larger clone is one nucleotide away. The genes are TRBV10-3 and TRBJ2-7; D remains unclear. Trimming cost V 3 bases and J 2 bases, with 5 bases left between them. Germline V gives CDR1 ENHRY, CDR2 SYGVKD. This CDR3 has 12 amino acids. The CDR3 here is CAISDGTYEQYF. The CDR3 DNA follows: TGTGCCATCAGTGATGGCACCTACGAGCAGTACTTC.

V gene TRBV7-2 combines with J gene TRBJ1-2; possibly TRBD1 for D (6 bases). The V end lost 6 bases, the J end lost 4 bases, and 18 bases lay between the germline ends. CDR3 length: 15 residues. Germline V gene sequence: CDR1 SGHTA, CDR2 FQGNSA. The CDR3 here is CASSALQGTFYGYTF. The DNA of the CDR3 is TGTGCCAGCAGTGCCCTCCAGGGGACCTTCTATGGCTACACCTTC.

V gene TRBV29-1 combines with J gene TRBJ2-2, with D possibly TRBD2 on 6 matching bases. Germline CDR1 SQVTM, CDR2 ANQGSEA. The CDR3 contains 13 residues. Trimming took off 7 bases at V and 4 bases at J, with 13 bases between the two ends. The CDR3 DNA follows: TGCAGCGACGAGCTAGCGACCACCGGGGAGCTGTTTTTT. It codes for CSDELATTGELFF.

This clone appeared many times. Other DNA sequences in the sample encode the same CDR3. CDR3 DNA sequence: TGTGCCAGCAGCAAAGAGGTCCCGGGACATTCCGGAGGCAATCAGCCCCAGCATTTT. Its translation: CASSKEVPGHSGGNQPQHF. The rearrangement joins TRBV21-1 to TRBJ1-5; TRBD1, the D gene given by the table, was not confirmed from the DNA. TRBV21-1 is a pseudogene segment. This CDR3 is 19 amino acids long.

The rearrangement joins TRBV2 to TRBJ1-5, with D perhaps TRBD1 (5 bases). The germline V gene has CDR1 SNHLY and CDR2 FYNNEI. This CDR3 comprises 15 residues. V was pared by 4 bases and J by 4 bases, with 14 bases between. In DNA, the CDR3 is TGTGCCAGCAGTGGACGGGCTGCAGGGAATCAGCCCCAGCATTTT. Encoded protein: CASSGRAAGNQPQHF.